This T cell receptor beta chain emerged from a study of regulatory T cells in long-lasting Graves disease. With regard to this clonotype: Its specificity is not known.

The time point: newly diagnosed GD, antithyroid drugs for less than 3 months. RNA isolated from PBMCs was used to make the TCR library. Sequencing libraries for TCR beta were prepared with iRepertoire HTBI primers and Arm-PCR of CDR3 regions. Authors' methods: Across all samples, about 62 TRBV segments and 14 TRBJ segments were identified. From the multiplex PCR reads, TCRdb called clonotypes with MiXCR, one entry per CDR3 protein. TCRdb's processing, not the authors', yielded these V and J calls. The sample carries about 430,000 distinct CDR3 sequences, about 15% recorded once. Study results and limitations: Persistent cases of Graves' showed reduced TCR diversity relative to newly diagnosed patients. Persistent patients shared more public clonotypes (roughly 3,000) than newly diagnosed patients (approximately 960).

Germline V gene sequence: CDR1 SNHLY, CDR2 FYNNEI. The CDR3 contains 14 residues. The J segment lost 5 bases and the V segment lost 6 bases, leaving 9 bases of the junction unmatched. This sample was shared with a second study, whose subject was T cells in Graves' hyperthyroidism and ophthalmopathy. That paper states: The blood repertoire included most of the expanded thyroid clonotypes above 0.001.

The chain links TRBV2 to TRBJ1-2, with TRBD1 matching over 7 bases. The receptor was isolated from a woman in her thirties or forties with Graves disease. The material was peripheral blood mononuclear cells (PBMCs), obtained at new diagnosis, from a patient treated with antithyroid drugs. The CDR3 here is CASSEGTVKYGYTF. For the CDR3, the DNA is TGTGCCAGCAGCGAGGGGACAGTTAAATATGGCTACACCTTC.